This T cell receptor (beta chain) was documented in a study of blood T cell repertoires in COVID-19. The germline gives CDR1 SEHNR, CDR2 FQNEAQ (reference sequence). This CDR3 contains 14 residues. Trimming cost V 1 base and J 3 bases, with 9 bases left between them. Per the study methods: Estimates of nucleated cell counts were drawn from the amplification of reference gene primers. The assay was immunoSEQ multiplex PCR, and TCRdb's table has in-frame clones only and misses some. Clonal size and the V and J genes are those of that table, whereas D and trimming came from the DNA. The sample contains about 480,000 clones, 75% to 90% of which appear only once.

The rearrangement links TRBV7-9 to TRBJ1-1, with D unresolved. This TCR was sampled from a woman under 40 with acute or convalescent COVID-19. What was sequenced was peripheral blood. CDR3 loop: CASSLVHGDTEAFF. CDR3 nucleotides: TGTGCCAGCAGCTTAGTGCACGGTGACACTGAAGCTTTCTTT.